This TCR beta chain was identified in a study of blood T cells in healthy people across ages. Through a sample-barcoded 5' primer and a J-beta primer mix, a second PCR was run for roughly 6 to 11 cycles. A tag from a template-switch adaptor with 12 random nucleotides marked each cDNA molecule. Each sample provided no less than 3 million CDR3-containing paired-end reads. One entry per CDR3 protein results from TCRdb running MiXCR on the 5' RACE reads. This table holds about 1.6 million distinct CDR3 sequences, 34% found once. The sequence came from a woman between 25 and 40 years old in good health. The sequenced sample was blood.

CDR3 nucleotide sequence: TGTGCCAGCAGCGCCACAATCCCGAACACCGGGGAGCTGTTTTTT. This gives the protein CASSATIPNTGELFF. This chain joins TRBV9 and TRBJ2-2; D uncertain. Trimming removed 3 bases from V and 0 bases from J, with 9 bases in between. Germline lookup yields CDR1 SGDLS and CDR2 YYNGEE. The CDR3 is made up of 15 amino acids.